Listed here is a single TCR beta chain. Its antigen remains unknown. Germline V gene sequence: CDR1 MNHEY, CDR2 SMNVEV (reference sequence). The V gene end was trimmed by 1 base and the J gene end by 3 bases; junction bases not matched to a gene: 5. The CDR3 has 16 amino acids. TCRdb recomputed calls from the 5' RACE reads with MiXCR, one row per CDR3 protein. The table lists 250,000 to 300,000 distinct CDR3 sequences, around 8% of them singletons. This record belongs to a study of T-cell memory formation after mild COVID-19. Study-level background: In these data, TCR clusters were largely donor specific. Overall study results and limits: Researchers could not confirm that second-wave clones peaking on day 37 targeted SARS-CoV-2. Some SARS-CoV-2-responding clones were already detected in memory before infection.

Input material: PBMCs or a T cell subset sorted from them (not recorded which). This TCR derives from a man younger than 35 who had mild COVID-19 (a few samples of this study predate the infection). Cell type and time point are not known. V and J are TRBV27 and TRBJ1-5; 8 positions match TRBD1. CDR3 coding DNA: TGTGCCAGCAGTTTATTGGGGACAGGTGACAATCAGCCCCAGCATTTT. It specifies CASSLLGTGDNQPQHF.